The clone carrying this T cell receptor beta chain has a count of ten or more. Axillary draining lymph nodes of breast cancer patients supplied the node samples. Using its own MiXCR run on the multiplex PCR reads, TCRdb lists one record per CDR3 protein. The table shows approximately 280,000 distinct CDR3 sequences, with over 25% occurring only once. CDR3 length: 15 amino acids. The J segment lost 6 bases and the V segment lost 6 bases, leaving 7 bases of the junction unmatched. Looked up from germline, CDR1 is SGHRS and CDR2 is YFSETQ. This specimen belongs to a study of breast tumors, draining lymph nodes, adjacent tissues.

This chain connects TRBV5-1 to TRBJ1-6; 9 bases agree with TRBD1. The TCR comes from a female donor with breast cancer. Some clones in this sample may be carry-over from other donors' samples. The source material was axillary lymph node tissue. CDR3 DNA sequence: TGCGCCAGCAAGAACAGGGGGCTCGGTAATTCACCCCTCCACTTT. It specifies CASKNRGLGNSPLHF.